The rows below give T cell receptor beta chains drawn from one sample of a study of CD4 T cells in relation to SARS-CoV-2 and coronaviruses. TCRdb's copy holds only in-frame clones and misses some; the assay was immunoSEQ multiplex PCR. This table has about 36,000 clones, roughly 80% appearing once. Their target antigens are unknown. The sequenced material came from naive CD4+ T cells from PBMCs, cultured in vitro. The receptors originated from an adult with COVID-19. Each CDR3 is given without its conserved first and last residue. Clone size is shown for a subset of rows, as once, few, many or a class of expanded clone.

clone_size v_call cdr3_aa
NA TRBV4-1 ASSQVVAGLNTGELF
few TRBV28 ASSLFAGPDGYT
NA TRBV7-9 ASSQLPGQGAGQPQH
NA TRBV5-1 ASSRRQRERGTDTQY
NA TRBV7-8 ASSPTDLRGSPLH
NA TRBV19 ASSIGRGSYEQY
NA TRBV6-5 ASASGRVNEQF
NA TRBV7-9 ASSLEGYSPLH
NA TRBV5-6 ASSLGTGERYNQPQH
NA TRBV6-2/TRBV6-3 ASSTTGNYEQF
NA TRBV5-6 ASSLRDRVGGYT
NA TRBV2 ASSVSEGEQF
few TRBV7-9 ASSTDRVPPNTEAF